This T cell receptor beta chain was captured by sequencing in a study of T cells in Graves' hyperthyroidism and ophthalmopathy (dated by TCRdb to about 2019). With regard to the full study: Peripheral blood was sampled at the time of initial diagnosis, prior to any treatment. According to the paper, TCR Vbeta CDR3 sequencing was carried out on 135 peripheral blood samples, which came from fewer than 50 ophthalmopathy, approximately 72 hyperthyroidism and roughly 17 progressor patients. To identify TCR V-J signatures that set the groups apart, the researchers used a discovery cohort of 100 patients, made up of under 50 with Graves' ophthalmopathy and 57 with stable Graves' hyperthyroidism. Thyroid tissue and blood T-cell repertoires from six Graves' hyperthyroidism patients were also compared in the study. After blood sampling, hyperthyroidism patients were treated with methimazole at a starting dose of 30 mg daily, and ophthalmopathy patients were treated with high-dose intravenous methylprednisolone. The 80 to 100 discovery patients were randomly divided into training and test sets at a 7:3 ratio. An independent validation cohort of about 20 hyperthyroidism patients and some 15 patients who later progressed to ophthalmopathy tested prospective prediction of ophthalmopathy.

The TCR beta CDR3 regions were amplified from the RNA transcripts. For the first round of RT-PCR on the TCR CDR3, the HTBI primer set was used together with the Qiagen OneStep RT-PCR kit. The libraries were constructed in a second round of multiplex PCR and then size-selected and purified. Paired-end sequencing of the libraries was performed with 100 bp reads on an Illumina HiSeq2000. The original pipeline was this. SOAPnuke was used to process the raw data, removing reads that contained adapters or uncalled bases, had a mean Phred below 15, or lacked an exact match to the constant primer or identifier. COPE v1.2.5 was used to merge high-quality paired reads, and clonotypes were defined as unique nucleotide sequences. MiTCR v1.1 was used to align the clonotypes against IMGT TRBV, TRBD and TRBJ reference segments. Analysis was restricted to V-J combinations with a frequency above 0.0001, which covered 99.2% of repertoires. The TCS score was defined as F50 (clonal expansion) divided by E x V (chaos), with BLOSUM62-based TCRdist calculated between CDR3 peptides within each V-J. Welch's t-statistics and random forest reduced roughly 500 V-J features to 10 to 15, which were used in a naive Bayes classifier (R e1071). The public reads were reanalyzed by TCRdb: fastp trimming at Q25, MiXCR alignment, in-frame beta chains only. Rows are combined by CDR3 protein, so each entry shows the most common genes and DNA. The V and J calls and clone size come from TCRdb's table, not from the authors' own analysis. For this sample the table gives around 340,000 distinct CDR3 sequences, of which over 11% were detected only once. The top ten constitute about 26% of the sample.

The CDR3, from cysteine to phenylalanine, totals 15 residues. Kept here is only the CDR3 DNA, which spans 45 bases and is read in frame from base 1. CDR1 and CDR2 (PRHDT, FYEKMQ) derive from the germline V gene (reference sequence). The germline ends are 13 bases apart after V is trimmed by 3 bases and J by 5 bases. A patient counted as having stable Graves' hyperthyroidism if no progression to ophthalmopathy occurred over 18 months of follow-up. The hyperthyroidism patients were between 18 and 65 years old and newly diagnosed, with a disease duration of less than 2 months. Exclusion was applied to patients with uncontrolled infections, other autoimmune diseases, pregnancy or lactation. Diagnoses were established on the basis of clinical symptoms, serum thyroxine and TRAb, thyroid ultrasound, and orbital computed tomography. Ficoll-Paque density gradient centrifugation was used to isolate PBMCs from around 9.1 ml of fresh peripheral blood. Trizol reagent was used to extract total RNA, and RNA quality was then checked on an Agilent 2100 Bioanalyzer.

Summary of the overall study and its limitations: In validation, progression to ophthalmopathy was predicted by the model with nearly 71% sensitivity and 72.22% specificity, a median of 6.5 months before onset. Blood samples also contained most of the expanded thyroid clonotypes (frequency above 0.001), which suggests that blood repertoires may reflect thyroid immune responses. Sample size was not statistically predetermined, and blinding of investigators to group allocation was not performed. In cross-validation, a model built on a 13 V-J signature told ophthalmopathy apart from stable hyperthyroidism with approximately 91% sensitivity and about 81% specificity, and in testing the same model reached 80%/75%.

Worth noting for this clonotype: The antigen it recognizes is unknown. No per-base quality is available; no much larger clone lies one base away.

This sequence was found in a woman aged 30 to 39 with Graves' hyperthyroidism. The sequence links TRBV13 to TRBJ2-2; TRBD2 is a weak D gene call, 6 bases matching. Material: blood. CDR3 reads: CASSFWREGTGELFF. Read as DNA, the sequence is TGTGCCAGCAGCTTCTGGCGGGAAGGAACCGGGGAGCTGTTTTTT.